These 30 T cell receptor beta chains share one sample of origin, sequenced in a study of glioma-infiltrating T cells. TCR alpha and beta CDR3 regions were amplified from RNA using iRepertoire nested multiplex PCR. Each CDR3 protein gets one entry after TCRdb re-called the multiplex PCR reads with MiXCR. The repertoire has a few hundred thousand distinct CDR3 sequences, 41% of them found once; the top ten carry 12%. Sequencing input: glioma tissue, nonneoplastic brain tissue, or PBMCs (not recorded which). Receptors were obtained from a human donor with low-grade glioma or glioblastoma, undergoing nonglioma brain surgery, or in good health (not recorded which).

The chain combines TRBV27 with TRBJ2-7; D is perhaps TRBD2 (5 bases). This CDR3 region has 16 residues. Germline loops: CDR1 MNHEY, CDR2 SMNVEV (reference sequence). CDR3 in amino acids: CARSFMVFGEPCEQYF. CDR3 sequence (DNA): TGTGCAAGAAGTTTTATGGTTTTTGGGGAGCCCTGCGAGCAGTACTTC.

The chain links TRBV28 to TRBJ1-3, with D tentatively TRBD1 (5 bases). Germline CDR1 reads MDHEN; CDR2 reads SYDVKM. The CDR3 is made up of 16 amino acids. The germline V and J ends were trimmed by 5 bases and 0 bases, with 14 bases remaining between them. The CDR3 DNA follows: TGTGCCAGCAGTCCTTCCGGGACTTACTCTGGAAACACCATATATTTT. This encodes CASSPSGTYSGNTIYF. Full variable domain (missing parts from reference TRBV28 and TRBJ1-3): DVKVTQSSRYLVKRTGEKVFLECVQDMDHENMFWYRQDPGLGLRLIYFSYDVKMKEKGDIPEGYSVSREKKERFSLILESASTNQTSMYLCASSPSGTYSGNTIYFGEGSWLTVV.

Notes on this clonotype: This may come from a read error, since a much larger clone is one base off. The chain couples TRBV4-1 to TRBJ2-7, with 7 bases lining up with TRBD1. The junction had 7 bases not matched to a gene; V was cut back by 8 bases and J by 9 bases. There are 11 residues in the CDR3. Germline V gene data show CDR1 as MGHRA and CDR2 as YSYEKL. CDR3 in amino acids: CASSDRNGQYF. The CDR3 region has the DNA TGCGCCAGCTCGGACAGGAACGGGCAGTACTTC.

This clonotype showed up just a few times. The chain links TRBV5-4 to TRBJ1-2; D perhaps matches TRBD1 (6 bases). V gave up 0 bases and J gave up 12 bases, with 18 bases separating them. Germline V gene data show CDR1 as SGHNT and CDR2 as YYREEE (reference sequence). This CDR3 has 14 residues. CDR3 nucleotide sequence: TGTGCCAGCAGCTTGGAGTATACAGGAAGGGGGGACACCTTC. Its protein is CASSLEYTGRGDTF.

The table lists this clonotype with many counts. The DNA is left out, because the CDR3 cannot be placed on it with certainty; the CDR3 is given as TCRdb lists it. The CDR3 loop reads CASSPLTNFGAGTDTQYF. This chain uses TRBV28 with TRBJ2-3; the table's TRBD1 call for D was not verified on the DNA. Germline lookup yields CDR1 MDHEN and CDR2 SYDVKM. 18 amino acids form the CDR3, both terminal residues included.

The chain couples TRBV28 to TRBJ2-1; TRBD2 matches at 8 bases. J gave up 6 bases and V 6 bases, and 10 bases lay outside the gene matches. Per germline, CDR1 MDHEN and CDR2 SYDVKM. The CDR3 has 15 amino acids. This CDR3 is CASSPTDGRGNEQFF. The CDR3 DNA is TGTGCCAGCAGCCCTACCGACGGGAGGGGCAATGAGCAGTTCTTC.

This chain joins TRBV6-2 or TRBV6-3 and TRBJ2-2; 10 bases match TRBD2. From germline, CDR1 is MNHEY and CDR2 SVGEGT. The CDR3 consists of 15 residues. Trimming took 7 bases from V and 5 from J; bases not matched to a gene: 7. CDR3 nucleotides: TGTGCCAGCAAAGCTAGCGGGAGAGGAACCGGGGAGCTGTTTTTT. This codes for CASKASGRGTGELFF.

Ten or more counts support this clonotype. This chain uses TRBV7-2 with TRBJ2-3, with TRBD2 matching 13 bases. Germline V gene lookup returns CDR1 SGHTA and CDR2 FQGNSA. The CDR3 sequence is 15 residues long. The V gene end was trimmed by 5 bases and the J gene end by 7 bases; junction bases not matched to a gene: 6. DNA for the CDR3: TGTGCCAGCAGCCGTCGGACTAGCGGGGGAAATACGCAGTATTTT. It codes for CASSRRTSGGNTQYF. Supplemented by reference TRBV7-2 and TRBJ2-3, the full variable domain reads GAGVSQSPSNKVTEKGKDVELRCDPISGHTALYWYRQSLGQGLEFLIYFQGNSAPDKSGLPSDRFSAERTGGSVSTLTIQRTQQEDSAVYLCASSRRTSGGNTQYFGPGTRLTVL.

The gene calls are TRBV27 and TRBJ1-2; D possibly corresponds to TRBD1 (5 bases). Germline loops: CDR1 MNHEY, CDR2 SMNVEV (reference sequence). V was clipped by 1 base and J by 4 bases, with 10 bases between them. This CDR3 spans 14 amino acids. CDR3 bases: TGTGCCAGCAGTTTATTGGGGCCGGGCTATGGCTACACCTTC. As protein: CASSLLGPGYGYTF.

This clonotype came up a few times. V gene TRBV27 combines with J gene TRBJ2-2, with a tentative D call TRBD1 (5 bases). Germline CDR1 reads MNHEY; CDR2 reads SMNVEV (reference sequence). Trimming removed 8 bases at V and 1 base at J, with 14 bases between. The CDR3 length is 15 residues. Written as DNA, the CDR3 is TGTGCCAGCCCGACCAGGGCTCAGAACACCGGGGAGCTGTTTTTT. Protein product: CASPTRAQNTGELFF.

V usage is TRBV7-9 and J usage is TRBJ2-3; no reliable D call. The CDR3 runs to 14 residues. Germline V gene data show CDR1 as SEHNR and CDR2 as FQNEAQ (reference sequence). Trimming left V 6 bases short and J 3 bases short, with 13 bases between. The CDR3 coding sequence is TGTGCCAGCAGATCGGTCTCCCGGACAGATACGCAGTATTTT. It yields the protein CASRSVSRTDTQYF.

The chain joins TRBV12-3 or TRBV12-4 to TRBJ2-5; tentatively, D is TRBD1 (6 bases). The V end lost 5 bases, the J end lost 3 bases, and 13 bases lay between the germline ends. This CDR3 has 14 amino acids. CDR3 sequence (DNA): TGTGCCAGCAGTCGCCGAGAGGGGGAAGAGACCCAGTACTTC. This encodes CASSRREGEETQYF.

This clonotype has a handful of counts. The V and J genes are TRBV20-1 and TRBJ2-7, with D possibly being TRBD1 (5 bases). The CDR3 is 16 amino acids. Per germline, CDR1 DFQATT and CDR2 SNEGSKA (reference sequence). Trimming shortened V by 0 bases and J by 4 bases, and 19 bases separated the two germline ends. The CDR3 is CSARDPGQGSDYEQYF. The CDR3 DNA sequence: TGCAGTGCTAGAGACCCTGGGCAGGGAAGTGATTACGAGCAGTACTTC.

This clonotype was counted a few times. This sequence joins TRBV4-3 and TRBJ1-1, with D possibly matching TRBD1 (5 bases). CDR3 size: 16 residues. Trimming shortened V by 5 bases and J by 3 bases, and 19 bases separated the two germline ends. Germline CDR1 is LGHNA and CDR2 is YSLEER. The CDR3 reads CASSRERGDRHTEAFF. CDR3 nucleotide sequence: TGCGCCAGCAGCAGGGAGAGGGGCGACAGACACACTGAAGCTTTCTTT.

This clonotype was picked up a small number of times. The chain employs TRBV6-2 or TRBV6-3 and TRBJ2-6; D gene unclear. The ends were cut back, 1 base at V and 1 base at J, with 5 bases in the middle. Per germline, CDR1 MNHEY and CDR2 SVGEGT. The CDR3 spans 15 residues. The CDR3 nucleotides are TGTGCCAGCAGTTACTGGTCGTCTGGGGCCAACGTCCTGACTTTC. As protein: CASSYWSSGANVLTF.

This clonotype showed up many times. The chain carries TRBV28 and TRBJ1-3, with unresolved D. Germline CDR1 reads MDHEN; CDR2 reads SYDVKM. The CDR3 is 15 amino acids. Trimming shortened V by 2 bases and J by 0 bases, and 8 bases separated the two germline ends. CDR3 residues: CASSLIPTSGNTIYF. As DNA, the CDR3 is TGTGCCAGCAGTTTAATCCCGACCTCTGGAAACACCATATATTTT.

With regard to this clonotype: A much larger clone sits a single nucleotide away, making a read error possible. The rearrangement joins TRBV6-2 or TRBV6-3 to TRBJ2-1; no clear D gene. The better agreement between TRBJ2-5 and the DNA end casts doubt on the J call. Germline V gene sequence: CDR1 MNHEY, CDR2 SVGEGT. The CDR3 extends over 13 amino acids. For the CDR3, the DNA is TGTGCCAGCGGTTACGGACGGAAAGAGACCCAGTACTTC. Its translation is CASGYGRKETQYF.

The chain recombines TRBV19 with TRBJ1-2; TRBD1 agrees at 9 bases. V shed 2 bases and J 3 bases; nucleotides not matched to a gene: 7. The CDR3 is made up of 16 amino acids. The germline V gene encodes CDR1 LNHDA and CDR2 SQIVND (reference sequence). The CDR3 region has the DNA TGTGCCAGTAGTATACTCAGGACAGGGGCCGACTATGGCTACACCTTC. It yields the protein CASSILRTGADYGYTF. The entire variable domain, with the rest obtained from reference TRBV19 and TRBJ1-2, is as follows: DGGITQSPKYLFRKEGQNVTLSCEQNLNHDAMYWYRQDPGQGLRLIYYSQIVNDFQKGDIAEGYSVSREKKESFPLTVTSAQKNPTAFYLCASSILRTGADYGYTFGSGTRLTVV.

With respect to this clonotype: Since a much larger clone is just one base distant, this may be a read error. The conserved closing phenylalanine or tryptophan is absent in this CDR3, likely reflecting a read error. CDR3 coding DNA: TGTGCCAGCAGTTGGACAGTTGATTACAATGAGCAGTTCCTC. This gives the protein CASSWTVDYNEQFL. The chain has TRBV28 and TRBJ2-1; perhaps TRBD1 as D (6 bases). Germline CDR1 MDHEN, CDR2 SYDVKM. The CDR3 totals 14 residues. The V end lost 4 bases, the J end lost 4 bases, and 11 bases lay between the germline ends.

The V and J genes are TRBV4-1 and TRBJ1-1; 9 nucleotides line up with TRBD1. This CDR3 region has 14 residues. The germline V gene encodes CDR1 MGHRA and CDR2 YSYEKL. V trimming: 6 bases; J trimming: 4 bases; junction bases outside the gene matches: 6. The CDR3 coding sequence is TGCGCCAGCAGGCAATTGACAGGGGGCACTGAAGCTTTCTTT. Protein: CASRQLTGGTEAFF.

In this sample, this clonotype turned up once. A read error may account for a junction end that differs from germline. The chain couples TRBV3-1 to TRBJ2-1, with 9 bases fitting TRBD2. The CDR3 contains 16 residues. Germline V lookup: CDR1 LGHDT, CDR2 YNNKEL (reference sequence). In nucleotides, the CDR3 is TGTGCCAGCAGCCTCCCCGTAGGACTAGCGAACAATGAGCAGTCCTTC. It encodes CASSLPVGLANNEQSF.

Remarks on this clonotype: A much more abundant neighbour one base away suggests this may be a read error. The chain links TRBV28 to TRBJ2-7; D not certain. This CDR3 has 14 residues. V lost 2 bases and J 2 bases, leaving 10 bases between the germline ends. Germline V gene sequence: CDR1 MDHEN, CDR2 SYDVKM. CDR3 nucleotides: TGTGCCAGCAGTTTAGGGTCCACCCCCTACGAGCAGTACTTC. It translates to CASSLGSTPYEQYF. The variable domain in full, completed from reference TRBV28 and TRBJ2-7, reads DVKVTQSSRYLVKRTGEKVFLECVQDMDHENMFWYRQDPGLGLRLIYFSYDVKMKEKGDIPEGYSVSREKKERFSLILESASTNQTSMYLCASSLGSTPYEQYFGPGTRLTVT.

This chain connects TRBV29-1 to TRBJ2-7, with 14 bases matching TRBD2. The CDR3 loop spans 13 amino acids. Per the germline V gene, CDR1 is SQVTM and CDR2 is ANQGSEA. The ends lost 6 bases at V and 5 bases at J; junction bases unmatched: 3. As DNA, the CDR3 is TGCAGCGTGGGACTAGCGGGAGTGGACGAGCAGTACTTC. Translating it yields CSVGLAGVDEQYF.

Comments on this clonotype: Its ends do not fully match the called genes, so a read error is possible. The CDR3 nucleotides read TGTGCCAGCAGTCCGTACAGGGCCGAGAACACTGAAGCTCTCTTT. Protein product: CASSPYRAENTEALF. The chain couples TRBV27 to TRBJ1-1, with D tentatively TRBD1 (6 bases). The germline V gene encodes CDR1 MNHEY and CDR2 SMNVEV (reference sequence). The CDR3 length is 15 residues.

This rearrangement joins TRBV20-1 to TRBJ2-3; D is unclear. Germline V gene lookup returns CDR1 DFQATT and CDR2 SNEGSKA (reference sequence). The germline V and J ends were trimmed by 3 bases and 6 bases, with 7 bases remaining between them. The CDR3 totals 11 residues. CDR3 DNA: TGCAGTGCTAGTATTCAGGATACGCAGTATTTT. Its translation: CSASIQDTQYF.

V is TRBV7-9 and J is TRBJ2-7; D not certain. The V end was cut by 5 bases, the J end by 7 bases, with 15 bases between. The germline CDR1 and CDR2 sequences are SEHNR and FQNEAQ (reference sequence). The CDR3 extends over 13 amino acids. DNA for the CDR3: TGTGCCAGCAGCCCTAGAAGCCCGTATGAGCAGTACTTC. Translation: CASSPRSPYEQYF.

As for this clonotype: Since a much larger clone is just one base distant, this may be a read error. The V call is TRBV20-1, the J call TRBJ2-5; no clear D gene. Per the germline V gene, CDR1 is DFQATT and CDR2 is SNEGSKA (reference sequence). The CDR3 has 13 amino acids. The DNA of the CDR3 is TGCAGTGCTACGGACGGACCCCAAGGGACCCAGTACTTC. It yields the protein CSATDGPQGTQYF.

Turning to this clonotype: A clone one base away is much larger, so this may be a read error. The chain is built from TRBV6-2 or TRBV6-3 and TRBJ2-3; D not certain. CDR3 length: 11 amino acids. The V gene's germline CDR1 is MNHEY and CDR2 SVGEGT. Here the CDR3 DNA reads TGTGCCAGACGTAGCACAGATAAGCAGTATTTT. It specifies CARRSTDKQYF.

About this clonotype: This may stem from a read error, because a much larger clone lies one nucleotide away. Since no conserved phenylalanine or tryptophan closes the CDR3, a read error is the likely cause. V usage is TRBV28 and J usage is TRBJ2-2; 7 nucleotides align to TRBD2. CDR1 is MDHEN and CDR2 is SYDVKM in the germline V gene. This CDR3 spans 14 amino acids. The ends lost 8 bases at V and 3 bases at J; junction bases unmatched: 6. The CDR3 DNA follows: TGTGCCAGCGCACCGGGACTATACACCGGGGAGCTGTTTTTA. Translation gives CASAPGLYTGELFL.

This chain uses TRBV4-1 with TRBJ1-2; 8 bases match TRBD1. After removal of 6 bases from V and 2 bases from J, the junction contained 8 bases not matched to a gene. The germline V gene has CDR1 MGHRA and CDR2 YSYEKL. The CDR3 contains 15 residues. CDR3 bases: TGCGCCAGCAGACCAGGGGACAGGCGCAACTATGGCTACACCTTC. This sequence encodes CASRPGDRRNYGYTF.